This TCR beta chain was captured in a study of blood T cells in healthy people across ages. A second PCR of roughly 7 to 11 cycles used a sample-barcoded 5' primer and a J-beta primer mix. Each of the cDNA molecules was tagged by a template-switch adaptor with 12 random nucleotides. Each CDR3 protein is one row after TCRdb ran MiXCR on the 5' RACE reads. The profile shows hundreds of thousands of distinct CDR3 sequences, approximately 21% of them singletons. This clonotype was counted only a few times. There are 16 residues in the CDR3. Germline V lookup: CDR1 DFQATT, CDR2 SNEGSKA (reference sequence). With V trimmed by 2 bases and J by 0 bases, 3 bases remained unmatched.

The sequenced sample was blood. The sequence was collected from a man aged 70-80 years in good health. The genes are TRBV20-1 and TRBJ2-4; 11 bases are a match to TRBD2. The CDR3 DNA sequence: TGCAGTGCTAGACGTCTAGCGGGAGGAGCCAAAAACATTCAGTACTTC. Protein sequence: CSARRLAGGAKNIQYF.